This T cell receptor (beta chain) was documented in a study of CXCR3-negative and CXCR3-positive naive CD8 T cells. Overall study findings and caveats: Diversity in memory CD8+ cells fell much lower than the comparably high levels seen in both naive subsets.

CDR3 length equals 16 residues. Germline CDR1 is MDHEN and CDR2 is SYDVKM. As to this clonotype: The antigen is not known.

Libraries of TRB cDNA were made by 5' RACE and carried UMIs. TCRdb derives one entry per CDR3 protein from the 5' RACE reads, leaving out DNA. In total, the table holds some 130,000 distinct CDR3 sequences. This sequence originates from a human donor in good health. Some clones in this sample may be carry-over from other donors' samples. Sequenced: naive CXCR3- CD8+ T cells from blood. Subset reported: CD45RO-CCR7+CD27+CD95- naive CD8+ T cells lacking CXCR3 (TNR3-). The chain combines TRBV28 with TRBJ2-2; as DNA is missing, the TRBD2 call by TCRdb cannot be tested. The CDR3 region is CASSFFRGAITGELFF.